This is a list of T cell receptor beta chains from one sample in a study of control samples from healthy donors and cancer patients. Profiling relied on immunoSEQ multiplex PCR, and the TCRdb table lists in-frame clones only, not all of them. The profile shows 90,000 to 150,000 clones, approximately 91% of them singletons. Specimen: blood. Receptors were obtained from a young woman in good health. The CDR3 runs from the conserved cysteine through the conserved F or W. A D gene is named only where the DNA matches it firmly. Size is omitted from some rows. Given values are once, few, many or a class for expanded clones.

v_call	cdr3_length	clone_size	j_call	d_call	cdr3_nt	cdr3_aa
TRBV9	15	.	TRBJ2-5	.	TGTGCCAGCAGCTCTCGACAGGGTCTAGCGGAGGCCCAGTACTTC	CASSSRQGLAEAQYF
TRBV10-2	13	.	TRBJ2-1	.	TGCGCCAGCAGTCGGGCAGGGTTCAATGAGCAGTTCTTC	CASSRAGFNEQFF
TRBV9	14	.	TRBJ1-6	.	TGTGCCAGCAGCGTAGGGCAGAAAGATTCACCCCTCCACTTT	CASSVGQKDSPLHF
TRBV7-2	15	.	TRBJ2-7	.	TGTGCCAGCAGCCTAACAGGGTCCCCCACCTACGAGCAGTACTTC	CASSLTGSPTYEQYF
TRBV25-1	16	.	TRBJ2-1	TRBD1	TGTGCCAGCAGACCCCAGGGGGCCCTGAAATACAATGAGCAGTTCTTC	CASRPQGALKYNEQFF
TRBV27	13	.	TRBJ1-1	.	TGTGCCAGCAGCTTAAACCTTAACACTGAAGCTTTCTTT	CASSLNLNTEAFF
TRBV12-3/TRBV12-4	11	.	TRBJ2-7	.	TGTGCCAGCAGTTTAGCGCACGAGCAGTACTTC	CASSLAHEQYF
TRBV5-1	13	.	TRBJ2-7	TRBD2	TGCGCCAGCACCAAGGACGGACTAGGGGTGCAGTACTTC	CASTKDGLGVQYF
TRBV2	15	.	TRBJ2-5	.	TGTGCCAGCATGGCGAGGTCTATATTCGGAGAGACCCAGTACTTC	CASMARSIFGETQYF
TRBV30	15	.	TRBJ2-7	.	TGTGCCGCTGGAACGGGAGCGGGTCCCAGGGACGAGCAGTACTTC	CAAGTGAGPRDEQYF
TRBV19	19	.	TRBJ1-6	TRBD1	TGTGCCAGTAGTATAGATTTCGGGTACAGGGGATCGGATAATTCACCCCTCCACTTT	CASSIDFGYRGSDNSPLHF
TRBV4-1	17	.	TRBJ2-4	TRBD1	TGCGCCAGCAGCCAAGATGGGGACAGTCTAGCCAAAAACATTCAGTACTTC	CASSQDGDSLAKNIQYF
TRBV28	14	once	TRBJ1-5	.	TGTGCCAGCAGCCCCCCCTCTGTGGAGGGGCCCCAGCATTTT	CASSPPSVEGPQHF
TRBV4-1	15	once	TRBJ1-1	TRBD1	TGCGCCAGCAGGCGCGGACAGGGAGGGAACACTGAAGCTTTCTTT	CASRRGQGGNTEAFF
TRBV20-1	11	.	TRBJ1-2	.	TGCAGTGCTAGAATCGACTATGGCTACACCTTC	CSARIDYGYTF
TRBV7-9	13	.	TRBJ2-2	TRBD1	TGCGGGCTACGGGACAGGGGGGCAGGGGAGCTGTTTTTT	CGLRDRGAGELFF
TRBV27	14	.	TRBJ2-2	.	TGTGCCAGCAGTTTATCGTGGGGAACCGGGGAGCTGTTTTTT	CASSLSWGTGELFF
TRBV6-1	18	.	TRBJ1-5	.	TGTGCCAGCAGTGACCGCACAGTACGGGTTCGGGGCAATCAGCCCCAGCATTTT	CASSDRTVRVRGNQPQHF
TRBV5-8	15	once	TRBJ2-4	TRBD1	TGTGCCAGCAGCCGGACAGGGACGGCCAAAAACATTCAGTACTTC	CASSRTGTAKNIQYF
TRBV2	15	.	TRBJ1-1	.	TGTGCCAGCAGTGAAGCGCTTCTAGCCTACATGTGGGCTTTCTTT	CASSEALLAYMWAFF
TRBV28	21	.	TRBJ2-7	TRBD1	TGTGCCAGCAGTTTTTCTTGGTACGTAGGGGAGATGACAGGGGGACCCTACGAGCAGTACTTC	CASSFSWYVGEMTGGPYEQYF
TRBV27	14	.	TRBJ1-4	TRBD1	TGTGCCAGCAGTACAGGGGGCCAGGGGGAAAAACTGTTTTTT	CASSTGGQGEKLFF
TRBV25-1	15	.	TRBJ1-1	.	TGTGCCAGCAGTGAAGTGGGCGGGGGGCAAACTGAAGCTTTCTTT	CASSEVGGGQTEAFF
TRBV10-3	15	.	TRBJ2-2	.	TGTGCCATCAGTACCAGCGGGCCGAACACCGGGGAGCTGTTTTTT	CAISTSGPNTGELFF
TRBV7-9	17	once	TRBJ1-1	TRBD1	TGTGCCAGCAGCTTAGGGCGGACAGGGAGGGTGGGGACTGAAGCTTTCTTT	CASSLGRTGRVGTEAFF
TRBV5-4	16	.	TRBJ2-2	.	TGTGCCAGCAGCCTAGGTCCAGGACAATGGACCGGGGAGCTGTTTTTT	CASSLGPGQWTGELFF
TRBV7-2	13	.	TRBJ1-2	.	TGTGCCAGCAGCCCCCGGACAGCATATGGCTACACCTTC	CASSPRTAYGYTF
TRBV30	11	few	TRBJ2-7	.	TGTGCCTGGAGTAGACAGACCGAGCAGTACTTC	CAWSRQTEQYF
TRBV14	14	once	TRBJ1-2	.	TGTGCCAGCAGCCAAGTAAGGACCGGAGCGAGCTACACCTTC	CASSQVRTGASYTF
TRBV27	13	.	TRBJ2-4	.	TGTGCCAGCAGCCGAACTGACAGAGACATTCAGTACTTC	CASSRTDRDIQYF
TRBV7-3	15	.	TRBJ2-3	TRBD2	TGTGCCAGCAGCTTAATAGCGGGGGGGCAGTATACGCAGTATTTT	CASSLIAGGQYTQYF
TRBV27	13	.	TRBJ1-1	TRBD1	TGTGCCAGCAGTTTTGGGACAGGGGGCGAAGCTTTCTTT	CASSFGTGGEAFF
TRBV13	17	.	TRBJ1-2	.	TGTGCCAGCAGCTTATCTGATTCCCCGGACAGCGAAGGAGGCTACACCTTC	CASSLSDSPDSEGGYTF
TRBV5-6	14	.	TRBJ2-3	.	TGTGCCAGCAGCGGGGGACTGGAGACGGATACGCAGTATTTT	CASSGGLETDTQYF
TRBV28	15	.	TRBJ2-7	TRBD2	TGTGCCAGCAGGCAAGGACTAGCGGGTTCTTACGAGCAGTACTTC	CASRQGLAGSYEQYF
TRBV24-1	16	.	TRBJ2-1	TRBD2	TGTGCCACCAGTGACCTGGAGGGGACTAAACACAATGAGCAGTTCTTC	CATSDLEGTKHNEQFF
TRBV5-1	11	.	TRBJ2-7	.	TGCGCCAGCAGCGCTGCCTACGAGCAGTACTTC	CASSAAYEQYF
TRBV7-2	16	once	TRBJ1-1	TRBD1	TGTGCCAGCAGCGTACGGACAGGGAACTTAGGGACTGAAGCTTTCTTT	CASSVRTGNLGTEAFF
TRBV28	16	.	TRBJ2-5	.	TGTGCCAGCAGTGGTAATACAGGTCGGTCCCAAGAGACCCAGTACTTC	CASSGNTGRSQETQYF
TRBV29-1	14	.	TRBJ1-2	TRBD1	TGCAGCGTTGAAGAAGGGGACAGGGGCTATGGCTACACCTTC	CSVEEGDRGYGYTF
TRBV7-2	15	.	TRBJ2-2	.	TGTGCCAGCAGCTTAGGCAGGTTCGGGGCCGGGGAGCTGTTTTTT	CASSLGRFGAGELFF